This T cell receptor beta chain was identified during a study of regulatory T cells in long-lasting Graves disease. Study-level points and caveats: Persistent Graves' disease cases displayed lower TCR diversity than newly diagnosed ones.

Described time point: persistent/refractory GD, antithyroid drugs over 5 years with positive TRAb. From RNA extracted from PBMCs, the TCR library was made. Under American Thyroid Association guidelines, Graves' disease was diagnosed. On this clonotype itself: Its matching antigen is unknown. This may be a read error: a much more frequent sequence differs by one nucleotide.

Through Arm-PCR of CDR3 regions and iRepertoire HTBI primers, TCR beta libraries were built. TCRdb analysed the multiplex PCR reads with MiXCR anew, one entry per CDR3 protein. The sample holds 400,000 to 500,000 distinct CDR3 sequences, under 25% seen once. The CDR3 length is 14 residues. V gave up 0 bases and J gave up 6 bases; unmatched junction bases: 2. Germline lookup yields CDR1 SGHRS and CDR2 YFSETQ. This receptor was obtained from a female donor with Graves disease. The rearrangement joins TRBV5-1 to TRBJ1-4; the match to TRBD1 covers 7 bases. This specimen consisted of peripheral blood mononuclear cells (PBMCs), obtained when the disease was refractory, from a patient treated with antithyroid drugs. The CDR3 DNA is TGCGCCAGCAGCTTGGACAGGGGCGATGAAAAACTGTTTTTT. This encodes CASSLDRGDEKLFF.